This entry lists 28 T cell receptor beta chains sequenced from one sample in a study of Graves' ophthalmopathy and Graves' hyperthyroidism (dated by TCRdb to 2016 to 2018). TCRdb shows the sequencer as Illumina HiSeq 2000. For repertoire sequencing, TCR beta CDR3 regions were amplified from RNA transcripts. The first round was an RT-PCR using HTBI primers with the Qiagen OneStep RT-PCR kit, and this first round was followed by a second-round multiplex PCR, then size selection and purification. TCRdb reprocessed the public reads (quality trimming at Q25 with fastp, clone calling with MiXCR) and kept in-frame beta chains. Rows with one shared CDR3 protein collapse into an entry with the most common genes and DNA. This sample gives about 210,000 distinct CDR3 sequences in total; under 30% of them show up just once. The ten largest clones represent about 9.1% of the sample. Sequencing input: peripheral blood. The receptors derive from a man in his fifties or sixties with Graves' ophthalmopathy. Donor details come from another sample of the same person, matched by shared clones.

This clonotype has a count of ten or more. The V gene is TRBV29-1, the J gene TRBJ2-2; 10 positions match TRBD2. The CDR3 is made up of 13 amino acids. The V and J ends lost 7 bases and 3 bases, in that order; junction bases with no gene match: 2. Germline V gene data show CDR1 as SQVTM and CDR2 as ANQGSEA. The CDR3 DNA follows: TGCAGCGGGCTAGCGGGAGACACCGGGGAGCTGTTTTTT. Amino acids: CSGLAGDTGELFF.

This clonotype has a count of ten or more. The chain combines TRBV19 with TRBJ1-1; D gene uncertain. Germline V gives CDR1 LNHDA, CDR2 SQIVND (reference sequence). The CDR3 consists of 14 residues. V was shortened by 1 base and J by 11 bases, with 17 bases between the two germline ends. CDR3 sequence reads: CASSIGSRGEDAFF. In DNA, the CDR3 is TGTGCCAGTAGTATAGGGTCTAGAGGTGAGGACGCTTTCTTT.

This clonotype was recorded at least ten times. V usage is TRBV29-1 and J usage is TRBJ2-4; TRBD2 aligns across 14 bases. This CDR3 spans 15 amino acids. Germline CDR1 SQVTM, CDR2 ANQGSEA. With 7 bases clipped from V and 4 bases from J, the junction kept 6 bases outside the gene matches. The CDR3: CSATGTSGSKNIQYF. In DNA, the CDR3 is TGCAGCGCGACTGGGACTAGCGGGAGTAAAAACATTCAGTACTTC.

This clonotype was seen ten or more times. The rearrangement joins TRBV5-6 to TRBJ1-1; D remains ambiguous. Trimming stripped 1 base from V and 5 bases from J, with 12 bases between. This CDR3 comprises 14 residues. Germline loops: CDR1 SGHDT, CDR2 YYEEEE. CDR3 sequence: CASSLYRMGTEAFF. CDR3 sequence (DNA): TGTGCCAGCAGCTTGTACCGTATGGGGACTGAAGCTTTCTTT.

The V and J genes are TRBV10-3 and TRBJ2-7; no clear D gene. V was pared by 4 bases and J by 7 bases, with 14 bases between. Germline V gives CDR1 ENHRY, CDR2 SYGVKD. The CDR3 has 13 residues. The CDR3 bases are TGTGCCATCAGTGCAGGAAAGATGGGAGAGCAGTACTTC. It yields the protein CAISAGKMGEQYF.

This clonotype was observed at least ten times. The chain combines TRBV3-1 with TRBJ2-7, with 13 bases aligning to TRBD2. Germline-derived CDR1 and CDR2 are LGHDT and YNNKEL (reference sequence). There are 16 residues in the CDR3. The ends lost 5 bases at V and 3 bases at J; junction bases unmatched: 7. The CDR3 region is CASSSRTSGSIYEQYF. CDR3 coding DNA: TGTGCCAGCAGCTCACGGACTAGCGGGAGTATCTACGAGCAGTACTTC.

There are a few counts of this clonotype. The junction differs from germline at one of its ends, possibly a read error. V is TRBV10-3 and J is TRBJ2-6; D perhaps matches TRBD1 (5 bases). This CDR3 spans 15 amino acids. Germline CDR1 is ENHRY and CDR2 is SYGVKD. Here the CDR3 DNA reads TGTGCCTGGAGCAACGGCGGCTCTGGGGCCAACGTACTGACTTTC. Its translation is CAWSNGGSGANVLTF.

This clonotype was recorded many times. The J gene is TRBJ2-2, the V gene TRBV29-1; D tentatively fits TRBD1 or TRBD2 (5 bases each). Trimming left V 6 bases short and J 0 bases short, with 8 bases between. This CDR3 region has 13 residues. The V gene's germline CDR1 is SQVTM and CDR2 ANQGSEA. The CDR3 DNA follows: TGCAGCGTGGGACGACCGAACACCGGGGAGCTGTTTTTT. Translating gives CSVGRPNTGELFF.

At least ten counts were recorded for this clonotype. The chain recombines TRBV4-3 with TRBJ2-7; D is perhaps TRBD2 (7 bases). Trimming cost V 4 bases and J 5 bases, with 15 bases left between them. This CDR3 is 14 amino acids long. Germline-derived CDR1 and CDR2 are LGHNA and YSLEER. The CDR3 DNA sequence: TGCGCCAGCAGCCGCACCGGGGGGCTGGACGAGCAGTACTTC. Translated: CASSRTGGLDEQYF.

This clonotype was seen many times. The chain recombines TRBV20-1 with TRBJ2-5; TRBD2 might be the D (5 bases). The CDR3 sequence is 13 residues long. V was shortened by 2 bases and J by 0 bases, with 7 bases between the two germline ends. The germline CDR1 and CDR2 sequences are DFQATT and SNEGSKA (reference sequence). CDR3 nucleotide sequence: TGCAGTGCTAGAACGGGGAACCAAGAGACCCAGTACTTC. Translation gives CSARTGNQETQYF.

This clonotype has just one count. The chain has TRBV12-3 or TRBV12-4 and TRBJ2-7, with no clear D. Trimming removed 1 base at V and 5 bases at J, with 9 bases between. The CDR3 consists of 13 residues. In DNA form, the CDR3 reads TGTGCCAGCAGTTTAGGGACCGTGGACGAGCAGTACTTC. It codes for CASSLGTVDEQYF.

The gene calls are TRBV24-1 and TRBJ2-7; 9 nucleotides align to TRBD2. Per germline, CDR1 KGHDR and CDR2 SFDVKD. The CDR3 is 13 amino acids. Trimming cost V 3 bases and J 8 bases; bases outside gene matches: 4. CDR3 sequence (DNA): TGTGCCACCAGTGATAGTCCTAGCGGGAAGCAGTACTTC. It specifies CATSDSPSGKQYF.

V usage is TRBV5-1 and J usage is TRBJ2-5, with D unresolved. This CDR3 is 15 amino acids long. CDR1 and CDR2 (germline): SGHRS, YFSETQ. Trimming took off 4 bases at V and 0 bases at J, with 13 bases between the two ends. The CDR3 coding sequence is TGCGCCAGCAGCCTTACGGCCGTATACCAAGAGACCCAGTACTTC. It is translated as CASSLTAVYQETQYF.

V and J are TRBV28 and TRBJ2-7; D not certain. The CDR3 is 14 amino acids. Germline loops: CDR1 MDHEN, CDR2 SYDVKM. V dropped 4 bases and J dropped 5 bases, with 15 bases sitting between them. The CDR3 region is CASSYSIPPHEQYF. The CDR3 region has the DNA TGTGCCAGCAGTTATAGCATCCCCCCCCACGAGCAGTACTTC. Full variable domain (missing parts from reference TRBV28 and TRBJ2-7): DVKVTQSSRYLVKRTGEKVFLECVQDMDHENMFWYRQDPGLGLRLIYFSYDVKMKEKGDIPEGYSVSREKKERFSLILESASTNQTSMYLCASSYSIPPHEQYFGPGTRLTVT.

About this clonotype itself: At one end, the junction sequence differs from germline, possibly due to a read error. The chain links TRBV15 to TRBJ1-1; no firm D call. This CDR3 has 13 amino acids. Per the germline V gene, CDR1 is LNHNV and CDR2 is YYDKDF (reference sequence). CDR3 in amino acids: CATSRSENTKAFF. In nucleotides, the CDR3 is TGTGCCACCAGCAGATCCGAGAACACTAAAGCTTTCTTT.

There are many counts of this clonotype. This chain's CDR3 is CASSSTQGIPGFDTQYF. The CDR3 DNA is TGTGCCAGCAGCTCGACGCAGGGGATCCCGGGGTTCGATACGCAGTATTTT. The V and J genes are TRBV7-6 and TRBJ2-3; D is perhaps TRBD1 (6 bases). The CDR3 contains 17 residues. Germline CDR1 and CDR2: SGHVS and FNYEAQ. Trimming stripped 4 bases from V and 6 bases from J, with 23 bases between.

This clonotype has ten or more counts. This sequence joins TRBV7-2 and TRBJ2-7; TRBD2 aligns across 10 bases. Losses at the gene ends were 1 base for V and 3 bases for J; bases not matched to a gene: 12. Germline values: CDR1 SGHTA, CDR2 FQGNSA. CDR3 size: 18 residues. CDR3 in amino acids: CASSLVYSGRSTLYEQYF. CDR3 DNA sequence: TGTGCCAGCAGCTTAGTATATAGCGGGAGGTCTACCCTCTACGAGCAGTACTTC.

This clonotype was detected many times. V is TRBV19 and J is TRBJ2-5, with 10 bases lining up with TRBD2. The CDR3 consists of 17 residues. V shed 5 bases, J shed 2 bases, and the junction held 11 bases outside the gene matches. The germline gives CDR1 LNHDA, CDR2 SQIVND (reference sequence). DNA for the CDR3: TGTGCCAGTAGTTGGAGCTGGACTAGCGGAATACAAGAGACCCAGTACTTC. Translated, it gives CASSWSWTSGIQETQYF.

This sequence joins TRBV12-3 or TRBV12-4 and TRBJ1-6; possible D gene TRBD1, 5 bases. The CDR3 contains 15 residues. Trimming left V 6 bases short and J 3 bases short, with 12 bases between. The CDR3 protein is CASRKHTGYNSPLHF. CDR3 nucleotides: TGTGCCAGCAGGAAACACACAGGCTATAATTCACCCCTCCACTTT.

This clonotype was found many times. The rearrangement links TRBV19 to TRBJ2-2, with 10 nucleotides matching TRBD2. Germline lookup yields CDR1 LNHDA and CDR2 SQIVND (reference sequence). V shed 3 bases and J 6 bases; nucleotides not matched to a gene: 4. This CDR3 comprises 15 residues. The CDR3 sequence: CASSMSLAGAGELFF. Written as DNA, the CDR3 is TGTGCCAGTAGTATGAGCCTAGCGGGAGCCGGGGAGCTGTTTTTT.

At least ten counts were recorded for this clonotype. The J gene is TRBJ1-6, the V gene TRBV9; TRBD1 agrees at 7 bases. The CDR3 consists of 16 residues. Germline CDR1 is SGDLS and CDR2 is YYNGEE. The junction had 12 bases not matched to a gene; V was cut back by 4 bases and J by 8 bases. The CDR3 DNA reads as TGTGCCAGCAGCCCGAGACAGGGAGGGACGGATTCACCCCTCCACTTT. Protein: CASSPRQGGTDSPLHF. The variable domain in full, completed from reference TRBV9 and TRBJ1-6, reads DSGVTQTPKHLITATGQRVTLRCSPRSGDLSVYWYQQSLDQGLQFLIQYYNGEERAKGNILERFSAQQFPDLHSELNLSSLELGDSALYFCASSPRQGGTDSPLHFGNGTRLTVT.

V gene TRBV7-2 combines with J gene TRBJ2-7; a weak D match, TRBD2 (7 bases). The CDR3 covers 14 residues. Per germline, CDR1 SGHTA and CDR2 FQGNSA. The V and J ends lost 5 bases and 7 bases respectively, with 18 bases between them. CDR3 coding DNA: TGTGCCAGCAGCCCTAAAGTAGGGGGAGGGGAGCAGTACTTC. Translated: CASSPKVGGGEQYF.

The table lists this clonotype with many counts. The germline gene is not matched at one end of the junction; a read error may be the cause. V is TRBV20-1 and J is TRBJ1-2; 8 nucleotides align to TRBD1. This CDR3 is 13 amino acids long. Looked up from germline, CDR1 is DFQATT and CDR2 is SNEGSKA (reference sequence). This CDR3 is CSARGQGKDGYTF. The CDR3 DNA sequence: TGCAGTGCGAGAGGACAGGGAAAGGATGGCTACACCTTC.

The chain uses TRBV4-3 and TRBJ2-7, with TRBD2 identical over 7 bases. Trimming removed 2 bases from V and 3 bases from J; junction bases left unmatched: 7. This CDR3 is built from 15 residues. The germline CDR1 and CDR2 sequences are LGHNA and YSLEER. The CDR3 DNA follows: TGCGCCAGCAGCCAATACGCTAGCGGTAGCTACGAGCAGTACTTC. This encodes CASSQYASGSYEQYF.

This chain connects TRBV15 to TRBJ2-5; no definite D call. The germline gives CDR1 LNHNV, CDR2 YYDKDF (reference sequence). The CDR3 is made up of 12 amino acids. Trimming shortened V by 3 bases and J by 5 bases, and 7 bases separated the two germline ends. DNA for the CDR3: TGTGCCACCAGCAGTCCCGGGGAGACCCAGTACTTC. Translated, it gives CATSSPGETQYF.

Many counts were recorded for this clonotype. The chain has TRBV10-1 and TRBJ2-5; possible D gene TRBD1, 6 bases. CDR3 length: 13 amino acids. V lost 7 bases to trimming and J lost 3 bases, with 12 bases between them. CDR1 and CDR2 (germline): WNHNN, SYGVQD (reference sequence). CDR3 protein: CASNLTGKETQYF. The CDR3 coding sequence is TGCGCCAGCAACCTGACAGGAAAAGAGACCCAGTACTTC.

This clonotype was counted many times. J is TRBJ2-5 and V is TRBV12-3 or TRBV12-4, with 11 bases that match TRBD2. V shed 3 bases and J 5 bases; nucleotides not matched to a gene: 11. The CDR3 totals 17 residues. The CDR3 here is CASSFRRSGRAEETQYF. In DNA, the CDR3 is TGTGCCAGCAGTTTCCGACGTAGCGGGAGGGCCGAGGAGACCCAGTACTTC.

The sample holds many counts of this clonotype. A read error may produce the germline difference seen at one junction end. CDR3 amino acids: CASNYPQAEAFF. DNA for the CDR3: TGTGCCAGCAATTACCCCCAGGCTGAAGCTTTCTTT. The V and J genes are TRBV6-5 and TRBJ1-1; D remains ambiguous. CDR1 and CDR2 (germline): MNHEY, SVGAGI. The CDR3 length is 12 residues.